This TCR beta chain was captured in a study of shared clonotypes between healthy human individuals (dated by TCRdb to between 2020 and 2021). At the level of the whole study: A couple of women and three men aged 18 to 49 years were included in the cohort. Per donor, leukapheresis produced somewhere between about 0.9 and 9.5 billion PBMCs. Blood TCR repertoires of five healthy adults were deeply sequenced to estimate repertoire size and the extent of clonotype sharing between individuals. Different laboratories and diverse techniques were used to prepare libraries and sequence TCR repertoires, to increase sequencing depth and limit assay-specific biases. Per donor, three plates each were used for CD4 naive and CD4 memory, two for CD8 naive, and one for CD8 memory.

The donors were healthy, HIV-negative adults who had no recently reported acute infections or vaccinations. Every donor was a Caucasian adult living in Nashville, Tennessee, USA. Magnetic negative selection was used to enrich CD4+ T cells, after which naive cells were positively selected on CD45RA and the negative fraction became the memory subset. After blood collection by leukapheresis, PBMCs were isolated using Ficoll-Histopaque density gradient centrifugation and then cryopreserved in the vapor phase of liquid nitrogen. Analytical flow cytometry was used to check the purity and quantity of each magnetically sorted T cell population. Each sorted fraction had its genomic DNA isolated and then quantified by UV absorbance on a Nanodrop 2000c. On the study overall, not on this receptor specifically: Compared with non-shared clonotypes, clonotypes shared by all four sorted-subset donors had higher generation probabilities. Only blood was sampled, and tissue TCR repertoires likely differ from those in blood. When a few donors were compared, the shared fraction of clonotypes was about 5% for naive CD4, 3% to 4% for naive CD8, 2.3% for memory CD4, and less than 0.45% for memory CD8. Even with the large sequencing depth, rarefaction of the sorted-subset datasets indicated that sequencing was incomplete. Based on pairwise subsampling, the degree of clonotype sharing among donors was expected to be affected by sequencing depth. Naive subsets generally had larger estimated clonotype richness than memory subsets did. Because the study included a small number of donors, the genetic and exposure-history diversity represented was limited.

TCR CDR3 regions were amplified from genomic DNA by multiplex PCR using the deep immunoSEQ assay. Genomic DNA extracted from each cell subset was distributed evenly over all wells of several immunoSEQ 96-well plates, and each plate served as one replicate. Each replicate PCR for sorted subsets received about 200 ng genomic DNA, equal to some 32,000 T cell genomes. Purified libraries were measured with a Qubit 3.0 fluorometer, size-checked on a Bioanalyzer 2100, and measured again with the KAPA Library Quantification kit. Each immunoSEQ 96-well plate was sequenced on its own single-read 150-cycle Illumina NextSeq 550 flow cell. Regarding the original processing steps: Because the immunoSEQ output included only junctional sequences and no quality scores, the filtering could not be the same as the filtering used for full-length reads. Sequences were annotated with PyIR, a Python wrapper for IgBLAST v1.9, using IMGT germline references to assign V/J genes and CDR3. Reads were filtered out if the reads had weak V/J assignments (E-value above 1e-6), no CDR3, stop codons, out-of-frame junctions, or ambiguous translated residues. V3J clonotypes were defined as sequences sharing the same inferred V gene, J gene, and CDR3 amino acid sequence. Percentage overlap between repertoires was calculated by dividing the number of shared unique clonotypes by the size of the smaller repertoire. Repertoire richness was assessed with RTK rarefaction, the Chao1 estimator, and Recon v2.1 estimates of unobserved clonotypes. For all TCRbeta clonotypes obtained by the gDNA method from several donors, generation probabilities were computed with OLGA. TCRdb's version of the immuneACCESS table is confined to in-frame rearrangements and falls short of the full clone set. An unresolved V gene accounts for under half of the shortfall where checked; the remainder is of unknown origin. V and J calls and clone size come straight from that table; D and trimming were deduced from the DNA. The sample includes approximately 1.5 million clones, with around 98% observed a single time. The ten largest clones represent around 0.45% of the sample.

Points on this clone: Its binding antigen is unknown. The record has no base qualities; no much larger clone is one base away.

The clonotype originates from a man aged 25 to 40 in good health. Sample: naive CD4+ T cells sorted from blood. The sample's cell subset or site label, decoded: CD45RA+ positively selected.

CDR3 protein: CASSLGREQPQHF. The nucleotides are TGTGCCAGCAGCTTAGGCAGGGAACAGCCCCAGCATTTT. This receptor chain uses TRBV7-2 and TRBJ1-5, with TRBD1 tentatively as D gene (5 bases match). Including the terminal cysteine and phenylalanine, the CDR3 comprises 13 residues. CDR3 DNA only is kept here, 39 bases in frame from base 1. CDR1 SGHTA and CDR2 FQGNSA are derived from the germline V gene. Relative to germline, V is 1 base shorter and J is 7 bases shorter, with 8 bases between their ends.